One sample yielded the 14 T cell receptor beta chains listed below, sequenced in a study of blood T cell repertoires in COVID-19. The table came from immunoSEQ multiplex PCR; TCRdb's copy has only in-frame clones and leaves some out. The sample comprises fewer than 95,000 clones, roughly nine tenths of which are singletons, and roughly 9% rests with the top ten. The sample taken for sequencing was peripheral blood. Source of these receptors: a man aged 50-60 years with acute or convalescent COVID-19.

This clone occurred a few times. J is TRBJ2-2 and V is TRBV2, with 7 bases matching TRBD1. Germline CDR1 SNHLY, CDR2 FYNNEI. V dropped 5 bases and J dropped 4; count of bases not matched to a gene: 7. CDR3 length: 15 residues. The CDR3 loop is CASSPDRVGTGELFF. The CDR3 DNA sequence: TGTGCCAGCAGTCCAGACAGGGTTGGCACCGGGGAGCTGTTTTTT.

This clone was picked up a small number of times. This chain uses TRBV2 with TRBJ1-5; a weak D match, TRBD1 (6 bases). The CDR3 covers 15 residues. V was trimmed by 7 bases and J by 3 bases, leaving 16 bases between them. The V gene's germline CDR1 is SNHLY and CDR2 FYNNEI. CDR3 nucleotide sequence: TGTGCCAGCACCGGAGAGAGGGGGTCCAATCAGCCCCAGCATTTT. Translating gives CASTGERGSNQPQHF.

The chain combines TRBV21-1 with TRBJ1-5. TRBV21-1 is a recognized pseudogene. This CDR3 comprises 15 residues. The CDR3 nucleotides read TGTGCCAGCAGCAAAGAGAGGTACCTCAATCAGCCCCAGCATTTT. Translation: CASSKERYLNQPQHF.

This clone has only one observation. The chain uses TRBV19 and TRBJ2-5; D is ambiguous. The V gene lost 5 bases and the J gene lost 12 bases, with 10 bases spanning the gap. Germline CDR1 and CDR2: LNHDA and SQIVND (reference sequence). This CDR3 has 10 amino acids. The CDR3 protein is CASSWQSEYF. CDR3 nucleotides: TGTGCCAGTAGTTGGCAGAGCGAGTACTTC. Filled out from reference TRBV19 and TRBJ2-5, the complete variable domain reads DGGITQSPKYLFRKEGQNVTLSCEQNLNHDAMYWYRQDPGQGLRLIYYSQIVNDFQKGDIAEGYSVSREKKESFPLTVTSAQKNPTAFYLCASSWQSEYFGPGTRLLVL.

The chain is built from TRBV7-3 and TRBJ2-7, with D perhaps matching TRBD1 (7 bases). Trimming removed 10 bases from V and 3 bases from J, with 22 bases in between. This CDR3 is built from 15 residues. The germline V gene encodes CDR1 SGHTA and CDR2 FQGTGA. Written as DNA, the CDR3 is TGTGCCATGGGACAGACCGGAGGGAAAAACTACGAGCAGTACGTC. This codes for CAMGQTGGKNYEQYV.

The gene calls are TRBV7-3 and TRBJ1-2; D gene uncertain. The ends were cut back, 4 bases at V and 0 bases at J, with 12 bases in the middle. This CDR3 comprises 15 residues. Looked up from germline, CDR1 is SGHTA and CDR2 is FQGTGA. Written as DNA, the CDR3 is TGTGCCAGCAGCTCCCAGCGGTTAGCTAACTATGGCTACACCTTC. Protein: CASSSQRLANYGYTF.

The chain employs TRBV11-2 and TRBJ2-7; TRBD2 matches 10 bases. Germline assignment: CDR1 SGHAT and CDR2 FQNNGV. The J segment lost 5 bases and the V segment lost 1 base, leaving 11 bases of the junction unmatched. The CDR3 sequence is 17 residues long. The CDR3 sequence is CASSLAAGGPVPHEQYF. The CDR3 DNA sequence: TGTGCCAGCAGCTTAGCAGCGGGGGGGCCGGTGCCCCACGAGCAGTACTTC.

The chain joins TRBV4-2 to TRBJ1-3; 8 bases fit TRBD1. CDR3 length: 15 residues. Trimming took 0 bases from V and 2 from J; bases not matched to a gene: 0. Germline V gene lookup returns CDR1 LGHNA and CDR2 YNFKEQ. The chain's CDR3 is CASSQEQGAGNTIYF. In DNA form, the CDR3 reads TGTGCCAGCAGCCAAGAACAGGGGGCTGGAAACACCATATATTTT.

The chain couples TRBV5-1 to TRBJ1-2, with D perhaps matching TRBD1 (6 bases). Germline V CDR1 and CDR2: SGHRS, YFSETQ. With 0 bases removed from V and 7 bases from J, the gap between germline ends came to 16 bases. The CDR3 extends over 15 amino acids. The CDR3 sequence: CASSLAGWGPGGYTF. The DNA for the CDR3 is TGCGCCAGCAGCTTGGCCGGGTGGGGGCCGGGTGGCTACACCTTC.

This clone was picked up one time. The J gene is TRBJ1-2, the V gene TRBV7-8; 8 bases are shared with TRBD1. CDR1 is SGHVS and CDR2 is FQNEAQ in the germline V gene. This CDR3 region has 18 residues. Losses at the gene ends were 1 base for V and 4 bases for J; bases not matched to a gene: 14. In DNA, the CDR3 is TGTGCCAGCAGCTTAGGAGCCGGGACAGGTCTTCTTCCCTATGGCTACACCTTC. Translating gives CASSLGAGTGLLPYGYTF.

This sequence joins TRBV19 and TRBJ1-5, with D maybe TRBD1 (6 bases). V was trimmed by 1 base and J by 7 bases, leaving 14 bases between them. CDR1 is LNHDA, CDR2 SQIVND, per germline (reference sequence). The CDR3 runs 15 residues. CDR3 sequence reads: CASSIGPGVTQPQHF. CDR3 nucleotide sequence: TGTGCCAGTAGTATAGGGCCAGGGGTAACGCAGCCCCAGCATTTT.

The chain carries TRBV30 and TRBJ2-5; D not certain. The CDR3 consists of 11 residues. CDR1 is GTSNPN and CDR2 is SVGIG in the germline V gene (reference sequence). The V end lost 3 bases, the J end lost 4 bases, and 6 bases lay between the germline ends. Here the CDR3 DNA reads TGTGCCTGGAGGGCCACAGAGACCCAGTACTTC. Translating it yields CAWRATETQYF.

This clone appeared a single time. The chain links TRBV18 to TRBJ1-4; D is possibly TRBD1 (5 bases). This CDR3 region has 15 residues. The germline V gene has CDR1 KGHSH and CDR2 LQKENI. Deletions cut 3 bases from V and 0 bases from J, with 8 bases between. CDR3 in DNA: TGTGCCAGCTCACCCCAGGGCTCAACTAATGAAAAACTGTTTTTT. Translating it yields CASSPQGSTNEKLFF.

The chain recombines TRBV15 with TRBJ1-1, with TRBD1 identical over 7 bases. This CDR3 has 15 amino acids. The V and J ends lost 0 bases and 4 bases, in that order; junction bases with no gene match: 5. Germline V gene sequence: CDR1 LNHNV, CDR2 YYDKDF (reference sequence). CDR3 sequence reads: CATSRDQTGSTEAFF. In DNA, the CDR3 is TGTGCCACCAGCAGAGATCAGACAGGGAGCACTGAAGCTTTCTTT.